This record covers a single TCR beta chain. This CDR3 is built from 14 residues. The trim removed 6 bases at V and 4 bases at J, leaving 8 bases unmatched. Germline V lookup: CDR1 MNHEY, CDR2 SVGAGI. The sample belongs to a study of blood T cell repertoires in COVID-19. The overall study: COVID-19 samples collected from the United States, Italy and Spain covered acute and convalescent phases. PBMCs, B-cell-depleted T cells, or T cells provided the cDNA or gDNA that made up the material.

Profiling relied on immunoSEQ multiplex PCR, and the TCRdb table lists in-frame clones only, not all of them. Among about 35,000 clones listed, 85% to 90% were seen once. The sequence derives from a man aged 60 to 69 with active or convalescent COVID-19. Sequenced input: peripheral blood. The chain uses TRBV6-5 and TRBJ2-5; the match to TRBD1 covers 7 bases. CDR3 amino acids: CASRNTGVGETQYF. CDR3 coding DNA: TGTGCCAGCAGGAACACAGGGGTGGGAGAGACCCAGTACTTC.